Only one count was recorded for the clone carrying this T cell receptor beta chain. This entry comes from a study of cytomegalovirus exposure and HLA in healthy donors. TCRdb's copy holds only in-frame clones and misses some; the assay was immunoSEQ multiplex PCR. The table includes 180,000 or so clones, more than 65% detected once. The source of this sequence is a woman in her 30s in good health and CMV-seropositive. The sequencing sample was made of PBMCs.

In nucleotides, the CDR3 is TGTGCCAGCAGGACCGGACCAGGGAATGAGCAGTTCTTC. It yields the protein CASRTGPGNEQFF. This sequence joins TRBV6-1 and TRBJ2-1, with a possible D match to TRBD1 (5 bases). This CDR3 comprises 13 residues. Per the germline V gene, CDR1 is MNHNS and CDR2 is SASEGT. The V end was cut by 6 bases, the J end by 7 bases, with 13 bases between.